Below are 30 T cell receptor beta chains sequenced from a single sample in a study of T-cell memory formation after mild COVID-19. TCRdb redid the calling of the 5' RACE reads with MiXCR, one entry per CDR3 protein. The table records about 320,000 distinct CDR3 sequences, roughly 13% of them present only once. The sample comprised PBMCs or a T cell subset sorted from them (not recorded which). These receptors were taken from a man aged 18 to 30 who had mild COVID-19 (a few samples of this study predate the infection). Cell type and time point are not known.

The chain uses TRBV4-1 and TRBJ1-1; no definite D call. Germline CDR1 reads MGHRA; CDR2 reads YSYEKL. V lost 5 bases, J lost 4 bases, and 14 bases lay in between. CDR3 length: 14 amino acids. CDR3 residues: CASSSVTLFTEAFF. The CDR3 DNA is TGCGCCAGCAGCTCCGTTACCCTATTCACTGAAGCTTTCTTT.

This clonotype was seen a handful of times. The V gene is TRBV5-6, the J gene TRBJ1-1; TRBD1 aligns across 11 bases. This CDR3 region has 17 residues. CDR1 is SGHDT, CDR2 YYEEEE, per germline. J gave up 1 base and V 5 bases, and 10 bases lay outside the gene matches. CDR3 region: CASRWTGGVWRNTEAFF. In DNA form, the CDR3 reads TGTGCCAGCAGGTGGACAGGGGGCGTCTGGCGGAACACTGAAGCTTTCTTT.

This clonotype occurred a few times. The chain has TRBV7-2 and TRBJ1-5; 7 bases align to TRBD1. CDR3 length equals 13 residues. J lost 10 bases, V lost 6 bases, and 9 bases had no gene match. CDR1 SGHTA and CDR2 FQGNSA come from the germline V gene. In DNA form, the CDR3 reads TGTGCCAGCAGGCAAATGACAGGGCACCCCCAGCATTTT. This codes for CASRQMTGHPQHF.

This rearrangement joins TRBV6-2 or TRBV6-3 to TRBJ1-5; D unclear. The CDR3 loop spans 13 amino acids. V was clipped by 4 bases and J by 5 bases, with 9 bases between them. Germline CDR1 MNHEY, CDR2 SVGEGT. The CDR3 DNA sequence: TGTGCCAGCAGTTGGACGGAACATCAGCCCCAGCATTTT. Translated: CASSWTEHQPQHF.

This clonotype was counted only a few times. The V call is TRBV12-3 or TRBV12-4, the J call TRBJ1-2; D is possibly TRBD1 (6 bases). The CDR3 contains 13 residues. V dropped 10 bases and J dropped 4 bases, with 16 bases sitting between them. CDR3 region: CAILGGGAYGYTF. CDR3 DNA: TGTGCCATCCTTGGGGGGGGGGCCTATGGCTACACCTTC.

Ten or more counts support this clonotype. This chain uses TRBV4-3 with TRBJ1-1; the match to TRBD1 covers 9 bases. J was trimmed by 0 bases and V by 4 bases; bases with no gene match: 12. Germline V gene data show CDR1 as LGHNA and CDR2 as YSLEER. This CDR3 spans 18 amino acids. DNA of the CDR3: TGCGCCAGCAGCCTAGACACCGGGACAGGGACGTTGAACACTGAAGCTTTCTTT. Amino acid sequence: CASSLDTGTGTLNTEAFF.

This clonotype was seen only a few times. This sequence joins TRBV6-9 and TRBJ1-1; the D is unclear. The CDR3 extends over 16 amino acids. CDR1 is MNHGY, CDR2 SVAAGI, per germline. Trimming cost V 2 bases and J 5 bases, with 18 bases left between them. The CDR3 sequence is CASSYGFPGISTEAFF. Here the CDR3 DNA reads TGTGCCAGCAGTTATGGTTTCCCGGGGATCTCGACTGAAGCTTTCTTT.

The chain joins TRBV5-1 to TRBJ1-6; maybe TRBD1 (5 bases). V was cut by 7 bases and J by 0 bases, with 20 bases left in between. This CDR3 spans 18 amino acids. Looked up from germline, CDR1 is SGHRS and CDR2 is YFSETQ. In DNA, the CDR3 is TGCGCCAGCGCCCGGGGCCCCCTGGGTGGCTCCTATAATTCACCCCTCCACTTT. It codes for CASARGPLGGSYNSPLHF.

This clonotype appeared a few times. This chain connects TRBV11-1 to TRBJ2-1, with 7 bases that match TRBD1. Germline V lookup: CDR1 SGHAT, CDR2 FQDESV (reference sequence). V was pared by 7 bases and J by 0 bases, with 3 bases of the junction left unmatched. CDR3 size: 14 residues. The CDR3 DNA sequence: TGTGCCAGCACCACAGGGGCCTCCTACAATGAGCAGTTCTTC. Its translation is CASTTGASYNEQFF. Full variable domain (remainder filled in from reference TRBV11-1 and TRBJ2-1): EAEVAQSPRYKITEKSQAVAFWCDPISGHATLYWYRQILGQGPELLVQFQDESVVDDSQLPKDRFSAERLKGVDSTLKIQPAELGDSAMYLCASTTGASYNEQFFGPGTRLTVL.

This clonotype was seen a handful of times. J is TRBJ2-1 and V is TRBV9, with D possibly TRBD1 on 6 matching bases. CDR3 length: 15 amino acids. From germline, CDR1 is SGDLS and CDR2 YYNGEE. With 2 bases removed from V and 7 bases from J, the gap between germline ends came to 16 bases. The CDR3 loop reads CASSVTQGARNEQFF. The CDR3 DNA is TGTGCCAGCAGCGTTACACAGGGCGCGAGGAATGAGCAGTTCTTC.

This clonotype has a handful of counts. The V gene is TRBV6-5, the J gene TRBJ1-1; 9 positions match TRBD1. V was pared by 6 bases and J by 5 bases, with 7 bases of the junction left unmatched. The CDR3 runs 14 residues. Germline CDR1 MNHEY, CDR2 SVGAGI. CDR3 DNA sequence: TGTGCCAGCAGAGCTAACAGGGGGCTTACTGAAGCTTTCTTT. Its protein is CASRANRGLTEAFF.

This chain links TRBV5-1 with TRBJ2-7; tentative D call: TRBD1 (6 bases). The V end was cut by 1 base, the J end by 2 bases, with 10 bases between. The length of the CDR3 is 14 residues. Germline values: CDR1 SGHRS, CDR2 YFSETQ. The CDR3 sequence: CASSLNGQTYEQYF. CDR3 sequence (DNA): TGCGCCAGCAGCTTGAACGGACAGACCTACGAGCAGTACTTC.

This clonotype was observed many times. This chain uses TRBV20-1 with TRBJ2-2; 9 bases match TRBD1. The germline V gene has CDR1 DFQATT and CDR2 SNEGSKA (reference sequence). Trimming cost V 5 bases and J 4 bases; bases outside gene matches: 8. This CDR3 spans 15 amino acids. This CDR3 is CSAVPGTGITGELFF. Written as DNA, the CDR3 is TGCAGTGCTGTTCCCGGGACAGGGATCACCGGGGAGCTGTTTTTT.

The chain's CDR3 is CASSYESGPGWEQFF. The CDR3 DNA reads TGTGCCAGCAGCTACGAGAGCGGGCCCGGGTGGGAGCAGTTCTTC. The rearrangement joins TRBV11-2 to TRBJ2-1, with D perhaps TRBD2 (6 bases). The CDR3 consists of 15 residues. Germline V gene sequence: CDR1 SGHAT, CDR2 FQNNGV. V was clipped by 4 bases and J by 10 bases, with 20 bases between them.

This clonotype was seen ten or more times. This chain joins TRBV7-2 and TRBJ1-2, with D unclear. Germline CDR1 reads SGHTA; CDR2 reads FQGNSA. V was pared by 2 bases and J by 1 base, with 2 bases between. The CDR3 contains 12 residues. CDR3 bases: TGTGCCAGCAGCTTAAGTAACTATGGCTACACCTTC. Its translation is CASSLSNYGYTF.

The chain uses TRBV6-5 and TRBJ2-1, with D unresolved. Deletions cut 0 bases from V and 8 bases from J, with 8 bases between. Germline-derived CDR1 and CDR2 are MNHEY and SVGAGI. The length of the CDR3 is 13 residues. CDR3 loop: CASSYSDAYEQFF. The CDR3 DNA follows: TGTGCCAGCAGTTACTCCGACGCGTATGAGCAGTTCTTC.

The sample holds a few counts of this clonotype. The rearrangement joins TRBV9 to TRBJ2-7; D is unclear. The germline V gene has CDR1 SGDLS and CDR2 YYNGEE. The CDR3 runs to 13 residues. V was trimmed by 0 bases and J by 5 bases, leaving 9 bases between them. CDR3 protein: CASSVDPSHEQYV. The CDR3, as DNA: TGTGCCAGCAGCGTAGATCCCTCGCACGAGCAGTACGTC.

This clonotype appeared a few times. J is TRBJ1-1 and V is TRBV4-1, with a tentative D call TRBD1 (6 bases). Trimming shortened V by 1 base and J by 3 bases, and 15 bases separated the two germline ends. This CDR3 has 16 residues. Germline-derived CDR1 and CDR2 are MGHRA and YSYEKL. CDR3 residues: CASSQVGGRRDTEAFF. In DNA form, the CDR3 reads TGCGCCAGCAGCCAAGTCGGGGGGCGTAGGGACACTGAAGCTTTCTTT.

The chain couples TRBV7-9 to TRBJ2-2; D is unclear. The V and J ends lost 2 bases and 0 bases respectively, with 7 bases between them. The germline gives CDR1 SEHNR, CDR2 FQNEAQ (reference sequence). There are 15 residues in the CDR3. This chain's CDR3 is CASSLTTANTGELFF. CDR3 DNA sequence: TGTGCCAGCAGCTTAACAACCGCGAACACCGGGGAGCTGTTTTTT.

This rearrangement joins TRBV5-1 to TRBJ2-3; 10 bases are shared with TRBD1. The germline V gene has CDR1 SGHRS and CDR2 YFSETQ. Unmatched junction bases numbered 4, after V lost 4 bases and J lost 2 bases. The CDR3 runs to 15 residues. CDR3 nucleotide sequence: TGCGCCAGCAGCATTAGACAGGGGGCCACAGATACGCAGTATTTT. Translating it yields CASSIRQGATDTQYF.

This clonotype was counted ten times or more. The V call is TRBV7-9, the J call TRBJ1-1, with D perhaps matching TRBD1 (5 bases). This CDR3 spans 15 amino acids. V was trimmed by 1 base and J by 0 bases, leaving 9 bases between them. Germline V gives CDR1 SEHNR, CDR2 FQNEAQ (reference sequence). CDR3 sequence reads: CASSLVAGLNTEAFF. The CDR3 DNA is TGTGCCAGCAGCTTAGTTGCGGGGCTGAACACTGAAGCTTTCTTT.

The chain joins TRBV7-9 to TRBJ2-3; TRBD1 is a possible D gene (6 bases). The germline V and J ends were trimmed by 4 bases and 0 bases, with 17 bases remaining between them. The CDR3 spans 17 residues. CDR1 is SEHNR, CDR2 FQNEAQ, per germline (reference sequence). Here the CDR3 DNA reads TGTGCCAGCAGCTCCTTGCGGACACAGGGAAGCACAGATACGCAGTATTTT. As protein: CASSSLRTQGSTDTQYF.

The rearrangement links TRBV25-1 to TRBJ2-3; D is possibly TRBD1 (6 bases). The CDR3 is 15 amino acids. V was clipped by 2 bases and J by 2 bases, with 11 bases between them. CDR1 is MGHDK, CDR2 SYGVNS, per germline. CDR3 amino acids: CASSEPNRVTDTQYF. The CDR3 DNA sequence: TGTGCCAGCAGTGAACCCAACAGGGTCACAGATACGCAGTATTTT.

J is TRBJ1-1 and V is TRBV12-2; the DNA was not compared with TRBD1, the D call given in the table. TRBV12-2 is shown as a pseudogene. CDR3 length: 19 amino acids. The CDR3 DNA is TGTGCAAGTCGCTTGAGACTGAGGGGCACCCGAGACATGAACACTGAAGCTTTCTTT. This sequence encodes CASRLRLRGTRDMNTEAFF.

In this sample, this clonotype turned up a few times. This chain connects TRBV2 to TRBJ2-7; no clear D. This CDR3 region has 12 residues. Germline CDR1 and CDR2: SNHLY and FYNNEI. The ends were cut back, 7 bases at V and 0 bases at J, with 7 bases in the middle. The CDR3 loop is CASKGSSYEQYF. Here the CDR3 DNA reads TGTGCCAGCAAAGGTAGCTCCTACGAGCAGTACTTC.

This clonotype has more than one count but fewer than ten. The chain recombines TRBV13 with TRBJ1-5, with D possibly being TRBD1 (5 bases). Germline V gene sequence: CDR1 PRHDT, CDR2 FYEKMQ (reference sequence). This CDR3 has 15 residues. The V gene lost 3 bases and the J gene lost 7 bases, with 16 bases spanning the gap. The CDR3 region is CASSLRQRLPQPQHF. The CDR3 nucleotides read TGTGCCAGCAGCTTGAGACAGCGCCTCCCGCAGCCCCAGCATTTT.

This chain joins TRBV11-2 and TRBJ2-2; TRBD1 matches at 9 bases. Per germline, CDR1 SGHAT and CDR2 FQNNGV. V gave up 4 bases and J gave up 6 bases; unmatched junction bases: 9. CDR3 length equals 16 residues. CDR3 sequence reads: CASSWPRDREAGELFF. The CDR3 region has the DNA TGTGCCAGCAGCTGGCCCCGGGACAGGGAAGCCGGGGAGCTGTTTTTT. Filled out from reference TRBV11-2 and TRBJ2-2, the complete variable domain reads EAGVAQSPRYKIIEKRQSVAFWCNPISGHATLYWYQQILGQGPKLLIQFQNNGVVDDSQLPKDRFSAERLKGVDSTLKIQPAKLEDSAVYLCASSWPRDREAGELFFGEGSRLTVL.

This clonotype was found a few times. The rearrangement uses TRBV6-2 or TRBV6-3 and TRBJ2-5; TRBD1 matches at 9 bases. CDR1 MNHEY and CDR2 SVGEGT come from the germline V gene. With V trimmed by 2 bases and J by 7 bases, 2 bases remained unmatched. The length of the CDR3 is 13 residues. In DNA form, the CDR3 reads TGTGCCAGCAGTTACGGACAGGGGCTGACCCAGTACTTC. Translating it yields CASSYGQGLTQYF.

This clonotype was recorded many times. The chain joins TRBV28 to TRBJ1-4; D possibly corresponds to TRBD1 (5 bases). With 4 bases removed from V and 2 bases from J, the gap between germline ends came to 8 bases. Germline V gene data show CDR1 as MDHEN and CDR2 as SYDVKM. This CDR3 spans 14 amino acids. CDR3 in DNA: TGTGCCAGCAGTTCGGGGCCCACTAATGAAAAACTGTTTTTT. Amino acid sequence: CASSSGPTNEKLFF.

The chain has TRBV18 and TRBJ2-7, with D tentatively TRBD1 (5 bases). Germline V gene lookup returns CDR1 KGHSH and CDR2 LQKENI. V lost 3 bases, J lost 2 bases, and 11 bases lay in between. The CDR3 has 14 amino acids. CDR3 in DNA: TGTGCCAGCTCACCCGTCGACAGTGCCTACGAGCAGTACTTC. Its protein is CASSPVDSAYEQYF. The complete variable domain, with remaining parts taken from reference TRBV18 and TRBJ2-7, reads NAGVMQNPRHLVRRRGQEARLRCSPMKGHSHVYWYRQLPEEGLKFMVYLQKENIIDESGMPKERFSAEFPKEGPSILRIQQVVRGDSAAYFCASSPVDSAYEQYFGPGTRLTVT.